The next 31 T cell receptor beta chains were all read from a single sample in a study of shared clonotypes between healthy human individuals. Sequencing used immunoSEQ multiplex PCR; TCRdb keeps in-frame clones, though not all of them. The sample carries 450,000 to 550,000 clones, 70% to 80% recorded once. The sample taken for sequencing was PBMCs. The receptors stem from a woman aged 40 to 50 in good health. Some clones in this sample may be carry-over from other donors' samples.

The V and J genes are TRBV7-8 and TRBJ2-7; 12 bases line up with TRBD1. Germline V gene data show CDR1 as SGHVS and CDR2 as FQNEAQ. V lost 7 bases and J lost 5; bases outside the gene matches: 6. The CDR3 consists of 14 residues. The DNA of the CDR3 is TGTGCCAGCACACACGGGACAGGGGGCCACGAGCAGTACTTC. Translated: CASTHGTGGHEQYF.

The chain has TRBV6-5 and TRBJ2-2, with a weak D call TRBD1 (6 bases). The CDR3 extends over 15 amino acids. The V end was cut by 6 bases, the J end by 5 bases, with 16 bases between. Looked up from germline, CDR1 is MNHEY and CDR2 is SVGAGI. CDR3 DNA: TGTGCCAGCAGGCCACAGGGTTCGGGTACCGGGGAGCTGTTTTTT. It translates to CASRPQGSGTGELFF.

The chain carries TRBV7-9 and TRBJ2-7; D may be TRBD1 (6 bases). V shed 5 bases and J shed 5 bases, with 10 bases lying between them. Germline values: CDR1 SEHNR, CDR2 FQNEAQ (reference sequence). The CDR3 is made up of 12 amino acids. CDR3: CASSGDNDEQYF. The CDR3 bases are TGTGCCAGCAGCGGGGACAATGACGAGCAGTACTTC. The full variable domain, in which reference TRBV7-9 and TRBJ2-7 provide the parts outside the CDR3, is DTGVSQNPRHKITKRGQNVTFRCDPISEHNRLYWYRQTLGQGPEFLTYFQNEAQLEKSRLLSDRFSAERPKGSFSTLEIQRTEQGDSAMYLCASSGDNDEQYFGPGTRLTVT.

In its sample, this clone was seen a few times. The CDR3 nucleotides read TGTGCCAGCAGCCGAACAGGGTTTCTGTACACTGAAGCTTTCTTT. It yields the protein CASSRTGFLYTEAFF. The rearrangement joins TRBV5-5 to TRBJ1-1; TRBD1 is a possible D gene (6 bases). The CDR3 totals 15 residues. The germline V gene encodes CDR1 SGHKS and CDR2 YYEKEE (reference sequence). V lost 4 bases and J 3 bases, leaving 16 bases between the germline ends.

The chain carries TRBV4-3 and TRBJ2-7; D remains ambiguous. CDR3 size: 14 residues. Germline V gene sequence: CDR1 LGHNA, CDR2 YSLEER. V was trimmed by 1 base and J by 4 bases, leaving 11 bases between them. CDR3 protein: CASSQAIGPYEQYF. The CDR3 region has the DNA TGCGCCAGCAGCCAAGCGATAGGGCCTTACGAGCAGTACTTC.

V usage is TRBV4-2 and J usage is TRBJ2-5; no clear D gene. V was shortened by 3 bases and J by 0 bases, with 14 bases between the two germline ends. This CDR3 has 16 residues. Germline CDR1 is LGHNA and CDR2 is YNFKEQ. CDR3 in DNA: TGTGCCAGCAGCCAGGGTTCGGCAACAAACCAAGAGACCCAGTACTTC. Translation gives CASSQGSATNQETQYF.

This clone has at least ten counts. This chain joins TRBV2 and TRBJ1-5, with D maybe TRBD1 (5 bases). The CDR3 runs to 13 residues. The germline V and J ends were trimmed by 5 bases and 9 bases, with 14 bases remaining between them. From germline, CDR1 is SNHLY and CDR2 FYNNEI. This CDR3 reads CASSPGTELPQHF. CDR3 DNA: TGTGCCAGCAGTCCCGGGACCGAATTGCCCCAGCATTTT.

The J gene is TRBJ2-3, the V gene TRBV19; TRBD2 matches 10 bases. The CDR3 is 16 residues long. Germline CDR1 LNHDA, CDR2 SQIVND (reference sequence). With V trimmed by 5 bases and J by 0 bases, 5 bases remained unmatched. Here the CDR3 DNA reads TGTGCCAGTAGTTCTCGGACTAGCGGTAGCACAGATACGCAGTATTTT. It encodes CASSSRTSGSTDTQYF.

The chain couples TRBV5-4 to TRBJ2-1, with 10 nucleotides matching TRBD2. V dropped 4 bases and J dropped 9; count of bases not matched to a gene: 7. CDR3 size: 14 residues. Germline V gene lookup returns CDR1 SGHNT and CDR2 YYREEE (reference sequence). The CDR3 DNA reads as TGTGCCAGCAGCCCCGGGACTAGCGTGGGTGAGCAGTTCTTC. Translated, it gives CASSPGTSVGEQFF.

The table lists this clone with a few counts. This chain connects TRBV6-5 to TRBJ2-2; TRBD1 matches 10 bases. CDR1 is MNHEY and CDR2 is SVGAGI in the germline V gene. Losses at the gene ends were 3 bases for V and 8 bases for J; bases not matched to a gene: 6. The CDR3 is 15 amino acids. CDR3 loop: CASSYGGQGQGELFF. The DNA of the CDR3 is TGTGCCAGCAGTTATGGGGGACAGGGGCAAGGGGAGCTGTTTTTT.

V and J are TRBV7-9 and TRBJ2-1; D is unresolved. The V gene's germline CDR1 is SEHNR and CDR2 FQNEAQ (reference sequence). Trimming took off 5 bases at V and 4 bases at J, with 12 bases between the two ends. The CDR3 covers 14 residues. CDR3 loop: CASSPSRVYNEQFF. The CDR3 DNA reads as TGTGCCAGCAGCCCGAGCCGGGTGTACAATGAGCAGTTCTTC.

The chain links TRBV25-1 to TRBJ2-4; the match to TRBD1 covers 9 bases. The V and J ends lost 8 bases and 4 bases, in that order; junction bases with no gene match: 6. The CDR3 consists of 14 residues. The V gene's germline CDR1 is MGHDK and CDR2 SYGVNS. The CDR3: CASDPGQGKNIQYF. CDR3 in DNA: TGTGCCAGCGACCCGGGACAGGGTAAAAACATTCAGTACTTC. The full variable domain, with the rest looked up from reference TRBV25-1 and TRBJ2-4, is EADIYQTPRYLVIGTGKKITLECSQTMGHDKMYWYQQDPGMELHLIHYSYGVNSTEKGDLSSESTVSRIRTEHFPLTLESARPSHTSQYLCASDPGQGKNIQYFGAGTRLSVL.

V usage is TRBV30 and J usage is TRBJ2-7, with D tentatively TRBD2 (6 bases). The germline V gene encodes CDR1 GTSNPN and CDR2 SVGIG (reference sequence). This CDR3 has 14 amino acids. Trimming cost V 2 bases and J 7 bases, with 18 bases left between them. This CDR3 is CAWSLGGLLGEQYF. The DNA of the CDR3 is TGTGCCTGGAGTTTGGGGGGTCTCCTTGGGGAGCAGTACTTC.

The chain joins TRBV28 to TRBJ2-1; 11 bases match TRBD2. Germline values: CDR1 MDHEN, CDR2 SYDVKM. This CDR3 is built from 15 residues. V shed 2 bases and J 7 bases; nucleotides not matched to a gene: 4. In DNA form, the CDR3 reads TGTGCCAGCAGTTTAGTACTAGCGGGAGTTAATGAGCAGTTCTTC. Protein sequence: CASSLVLAGVNEQFF.

The chain uses TRBV5-1 and TRBJ2-1; possibly TRBD2 for D (6 bases). CDR1 and CDR2 from the germline V gene are SGHRS and YFSETQ. Trimming shortened V by 0 bases and J by 7 bases, and 11 bases separated the two germline ends. The CDR3 sequence is 14 residues long. In DNA, the CDR3 is TGCGCCAGCAGCTTGGGAGTAGCGGTTAATGAGCAGTTCTTC. This codes for CASSLGVAVNEQFF.

In its sample, this clone was seen once. The chain uses TRBV7-2 and TRBJ2-1; D possibly matches TRBD1 or TRBD2 (5 bases each). V was shortened by 6 bases and J by 8 bases, with 8 bases between the two germline ends. Germline V gene data show CDR1 as SGHTA and CDR2 as FQGNSA. This CDR3 is 11 amino acids long. The CDR3 sequence is CASSRDDEQFF. The CDR3 nucleotides are TGTGCCAGCAGTCGGGACGATGAGCAGTTCTTC. The entire variable domain, with the rest obtained from reference TRBV7-2 and TRBJ2-1, is as follows: GAGVSQSPSNKVTEKGKDVELRCDPISGHTALYWYRQSLGQGLEFLIYFQGNSAPDKSGLPSDRFSAERTGGSVSTLTIQRTQQEDSAVYLCASSRDDEQFFGPGTRLTVL.

V usage is TRBV15 and J usage is TRBJ2-3, with 9 bases fitting TRBD2. Looked up from germline, CDR1 is LNHNV and CDR2 is YYDKDF (reference sequence). Unmatched junction bases numbered 10, after V lost 5 bases and J lost 4 bases. The CDR3 has 16 residues. Here the CDR3 reads CATSFRRTSVADTQYF. The CDR3, as DNA: TGTGCCACCAGCTTCCGCCGGACTAGCGTTGCAGATACGCAGTATTTT.

J is TRBJ2-1 and V is TRBV7-3, with 14 nucleotides matching TRBD2. The CDR3 contains 14 residues. The germline gives CDR1 SGHTA, CDR2 FQGTGA. Unmatched junction bases numbered 5, after V lost 5 bases and J lost 11 bases. The CDR3 nucleotides are TGTGCCAGCAGCCCCGGGACTAGCGGGAGTAAGCAGTTCTTC. Protein: CASSPGTSGSKQFF.

V is TRBV29-1 and J is TRBJ2-7, with a weak D call TRBD1 (6 bases). The CDR3 covers 12 residues. Germline assignment: CDR1 SQVTM and CDR2 ANQGSEA. Trimming left V 0 bases short and J 5 bases short, with 8 bases between. Here the CDR3 DNA reads TGCAGCGTTGAAGAACAGGGTAACGAGCAGTACTTC. Translated, it gives CSVEEQGNEQYF.

This clone came up many times. The CDR3, as DNA: TGTGCCATCAGTGAGTCAAGACAGGACAACTATGGCTACACCTTC. Amino acid sequence: CAISESRQDNYGYTF. This chain joins TRBV10-3 and TRBJ1-2; TRBD1 is a possible D gene (6 bases). Germline CDR1 reads ENHRY; CDR2 reads SYGVKD. Trimming removed 0 bases from V and 2 bases from J, with 10 bases in between. The CDR3 totals 15 residues.

This chain uses TRBV10-3 with TRBJ1-5; D might be TRBD1 (5 bases). Trimming took 8 bases from V and 7 from J, leaving 12 bases between them. The CDR3 totals 12 residues. The germline gives CDR1 ENHRY, CDR2 SYGVKD. CDR3 protein: CAIGGWMQPQHF. CDR3 coding DNA: TGTGCCATCGGGGGGTGGATGCAGCCCCAGCATTTT.

V usage is TRBV6-5 and J usage is TRBJ2-1; weak D call: TRBD2 (6 bases). The CDR3 is 13 amino acids. The germline V gene encodes CDR1 MNHEY and CDR2 SVGAGI. Trimming left V 4 bases short and J 5 bases short, with 9 bases between. CDR3 DNA: TGTGCCAGCAGTTTGCGGGAAAACAATGAGCAGTTCTTC. Its protein product is CASSLRENNEQFF.

This clone came up a few times. The V call is TRBV10-3, the J call TRBJ1-1; D unresolved. Germline V gene sequence: CDR1 ENHRY, CDR2 SYGVKD. The CDR3 is 14 amino acids. V dropped 3 bases and J dropped 2 bases, with 10 bases sitting between them. CDR3 sequence (DNA): TGTGCCATCAGTGATACTCCGGGAAACACTGAAGCTTTCTTT. This codes for CAISDTPGNTEAFF.

This clone has just one count. The chain links TRBV30 to TRBJ2-2; weak D call: TRBD1 (6 bases). Germline V CDR1 and CDR2: GTSNPN, SVGIG (reference sequence). This CDR3 contains 15 residues. The V gene lost 1 base and the J gene lost 3 bases, with 12 bases spanning the gap. The CDR3 region is CAWSGGTPYTGELFF. The CDR3 DNA follows: TGTGCCTGGAGTGGGGGGACACCTTACACCGGGGAGCTGTTTTTT.

This clone was recorded only once. The V gene is TRBV30, the J gene TRBJ2-2; D is unresolved. Germline-derived CDR1 and CDR2 are GTSNPN and SVGIG (reference sequence). This CDR3 region has 15 residues. V dropped 0 bases and J dropped 3 bases, with 11 bases sitting between them. For the CDR3, the DNA is TGTGCCTGGAGTGTACCGGGCCGCGACACCGGGGAGCTGTTTTTT. The encoded protein is CAWSVPGRDTGELFF.

The gene calls are TRBV6-5 and TRBJ2-3; D not certain. Between the trimmed V and J ends, which lost 0 bases and 2 bases, there was a span of 12 bases. The CDR3 is made up of 16 amino acids. Germline loops: CDR1 MNHEY, CDR2 SVGAGI. The CDR3 nucleotides read TGTGCCAGCAGTTACTCCCTAAGCGCTTACACAGATACGCAGTATTTT. It yields the protein CASSYSLSAYTDTQYF.

This clone was picked up a small number of times. This chain connects TRBV2 to TRBJ2-2; D could derive from TRBD1 or TRBD2 (5 bases each). From germline, CDR1 is SNHLY and CDR2 FYNNEI. Trimming took off 4 bases at V and 6 bases at J, with 15 bases between the two ends. The CDR3 is made up of 15 amino acids. CDR3 loop: CASSVVGVGAGELFF. The DNA for the CDR3 is TGTGCCAGCAGTGTAGTGGGAGTGGGGGCCGGGGAGCTGTTTTTT.

The chain uses TRBV28 and TRBJ2-7; 9 bases are a match to TRBD2. The germline gives CDR1 MDHEN, CDR2 SYDVKM. There are 15 residues in the CDR3. The junction had 3 bases not matched to a gene; V was cut back by 2 bases and J by 1 base. The CDR3 sequence is CASSLGLATSYEQYF. The CDR3 nucleotides read TGTGCCAGCAGTTTAGGACTAGCGACTTCCTACGAGCAGTACTTC.

The V call is TRBV18, the J call TRBJ1-4, with TRBD1 matching 7 bases. Germline V lookup: CDR1 KGHSH, CDR2 LQKENI. V lost 2 bases to trimming and J lost 0 bases; unmatched junction nucleotides: 12. The CDR3 runs 19 residues. CDR3 DNA sequence: TGTGCCAGCTCACCAGAAGCAGACAGGGAGGACGCAACTAATGAAAAACTGTTTTTT. Translating it yields CASSPEADREDATNEKLFF.

This chain links TRBV28 with TRBJ2-3, with D possibly being TRBD2 (5 bases). V lost 5 bases to trimming and J lost 0 bases, with 12 bases between them. The CDR3 runs 15 residues. CDR1 is MDHEN, CDR2 SYDVKM, per germline. The CDR3 region is CASSPSGTSTDTQYF. CDR3 nucleotides: TGTGCCAGCAGTCCTTCGGGAACTAGCACAGATACGCAGTATTTT.

V gene TRBV30 combines with J gene TRBJ1-2, with a weak D call TRBD1 (6 bases). The CDR3 sequence is 13 residues long. Deletions cut 0 bases from V and 7 bases from J, with 12 bases between. Germline loops: CDR1 GTSNPN, CDR2 SVGIG (reference sequence). In DNA, the CDR3 is TGTGCCTGGAGTGTACGGGGGGCGGGTGGCTACACCTTC. This encodes CAWSVRGAGGYTF.